This entry describes one T cell receptor beta chain. Which antigen it targets is not known. No much larger clone exists at a distance of one base, and base qualities are not known. Relative to germline, V is missing 3 bases and J is missing 5 bases, with 4 bases of the junction outside any gene match. From the cysteine through the phenylalanine, the CDR3 covers 13 amino acids. Only the CDR3 part of the read is kept: 39 bases, read in frame from the first base. The sample belongs to a study of blood T cell repertoires in COVID-19 (dated by TCRdb to 2020 to 2022). Broadly, across the study: Samples covering the acute and convalescent phases of COVID-19 were provided by collaborators in the United States, Italy and Spain. The material from the prospective study consisted of cDNA or gDNA derived from T cells, B-cell-depleted T cells, or PBMCs. The dataset comprised deeply sampled blood TCRbeta repertoires from subjects exposed to, actively infected with, or recovered from COVID-19. A freely available public database, intended as a resource for researchers studying the immune response to SARS-CoV-2, is where the repertoires were released. Samples were obtained from the ongoing ImmuneRACE study (first 160 participants) and from about 1,300 subjects provided by 6 global collaborators. Nearly every sample came with metadata listing a de-identified subject ID, COVID-19 status, age in years and sex. Where available, HLA class I and class II types were taken from metadata supplied by the sample provider and were not determined by assay-based typing. What the research found in general, with its limitations: Clinical and demographic metadata were provided uncurated, with the amount varying by source and participant.

Samples from volunteer blood donors who had recovered from COVID-19 were contributed by a second Seattle source. Collaborating institutions collected whole blood in K2EDTA tubes following their own protocols. For TCRbeta analysis, collaborator samples were shipped as frozen whole blood, as isolated PBMCs, or as DNA extracted from either sample type. The immunoSEQ Assay, a bias-controlled multiplex PCR, was used to amplify TCRbeta CDR3 regions from genomic DNA. The authors processed their data as follows. Within the assay, amplification of reference gene primers was used to estimate how many nucleated cells each sample contained. To quantify the absolute abundance of each unique TCRbeta CDR3 rearrangement, sequence reads were collapsed and filtered. For each sample, productive Simpson clonality was calculated by taking the square root of Simpson's diversity index across productive rearrangements. TCRdb limited this immuneACCESS table to in-frame rearrangements with V and J called. A share of clones is missing; checked studies link under half to unresolved V genes, and the rest is unexplained. V and J calls plus clone size are reproduced from that table; the DNA served to infer D and trimming. The sample table lists about 220,000 clones, roughly 80% of them with a count of one. Of the sample, more than 4.5% falls within the top ten clones.

The V gene is TRBV12-3 or TRBV12-4 and the J gene is TRBJ2-7, and TRBD2 matches 7 of the central bases. The sequenced sample was peripheral blood. The sequence came from a woman aged 55-69 years who had recovered from COVID-19. This receptor has the CDR3 CASSLGGENEQYF. The DNA sequence is given as TGTGCCAGCAGTTTGGGAGGGGAGAACGAGCAGTACTTC.